This is a list of T cell receptor beta chains from one sample in a study of cytomegalovirus exposure and HLA in healthy donors. Assay used: immunoSEQ multiplex PCR; TCRdb lists only in-frame clones, some missing. The sample lists roughly 50,000 clones; roughly 84% were seen once. The specimen was PBMCs. The receptors were sampled from a young woman in good health and CMV-seronegative. Each CDR3 is given with its conserved first and last residue. Fields, in order: J gene, D gene, V gene, clone size, CDR3 DNA, CDR3 protein. The D gene is left open where the match is weak. The size of a clone is reported for some rows only, either as once, few or many, or as a class for expanded clones.

TRBJ2-3 | TRBD2 | TRBV5-1 | . | TGCGCCAGCATCAGGGTAGCGGGAGGGCCCCGAGGGCGCACAGATACGCAGTATTTT | CASIRVAGGPRGRTDTQYF
TRBJ2-1 | TRBD1 | TRBV5-6 | . | TGTGCCAGCAGCTTGGGCACCTGGTACAGGGGATACAATGAGCAGTTCTTC | CASSLGTWYRGYNEQFF
TRBJ2-4 | . | TRBV19 | few | TGTGCCAGTAGTACCCAGAGGGCCGCACCCGGAGCCAAAAACATTCAGTACTTC | CASSTQRAAPGAKNIQYF
TRBJ1-1 | TRBD1 | TRBV27 | few | TGTGCCAGCAGTCTAGGACAGGGGGGCACTGAAGCTTTCTTT | CASSLGQGGTEAFF
TRBJ2-2 | . | TRBV30 | . | TGTGCCTGGAGTGTACTAAGGGGCGTCAACACCGGGGAGCTGTTTTTT | CAWSVLRGVNTGELFF
TRBJ1-6 | TRBD1 | TRBV15 | . | TGTGCCACCAGCAGGGGGACAGGGGGAGGCTCACCCCTCCACTTT | CATSRGTGGGSPLHF
TRBJ2-3 | TRBD2 | TRBV28 | . | TGTGCCAGCAGTTTAGGGGGACGGGAGGGCCACTCAAACACAGATACGCAGTATTTT | CASSLGGREGHSNTDTQYF
TRBJ1-6 | . | TRBV7-2 | few | TGTGCCAGCAGCTTACGGGTTAATTCACCCCTCCACTTT | CASSLRVNSPLHF
TRBJ2-5 | . | TRBV5-5 | . | TGTGCCTCACAAGTTACCCCAGAGACCCAGTACTTC | CASQVTPETQYF
TRBJ2-1 | TRBD2 | TRBV4-1 | . | TGCGCCAGCAGCCAAGACCCCGGGACTAGCAATAATGAGCAGTTCTTC | CASSQDPGTSNNEQFF
TRBJ2-5 | . | TRBV28 | . | TGTGCCAGCAGTTCCCTAAACCTGGACAGACAAGAGACCCAGTACTTC | CASSSLNLDRQETQYF
TRBJ1-4 | TRBD1 | TRBV11-2 | . | TGTGCCAGCAGCGCGAGACAGGGGATAGGGGAAAAACTGTTTTTT | CASSARQGIGEKLFF
TRBJ2-7 | TRBD1 | TRBV4-1 | . | TGCGCCAGCAGCCCTACGAACAGGGGCACTTACGAGCAGTACTTC | CASSPTNRGTYEQYF
TRBJ1-1 | . | TRBV28 | . | TGTGCCAGCAGTTCAACAATGAGGGTCACTGAAGCTTTCTTT | CASSSTMRVTEAFF
TRBJ2-1 | . | TRBV6-5 | . | TGTGCCAGCAGTTTATCCCCAGGGTACAATGAGCAGTTCTTC | CASSLSPGYNEQFF
TRBJ2-3 | TRBD1 | TRBV5-8 | . | TGTGCCAGCAGACGTAACAGGGGGCCCGAATCCACAGATACGCAGTATTTT | CASRRNRGPESTDTQYF
TRBJ2-7 | TRBD1 | TRBV5-1 | . | TGCGCCAGCAGCTTGGCGGGGACAGAAGAGCAGTACTTC | CASSLAGTEEQYF
TRBJ2-7 | TRBD2 | TRBV19 | . | TGTGCCAGTAGTAACCCGGGACTAGCCTACGAGCAGTACTTC | CASSNPGLAYEQYF
TRBJ2-7 | TRBD2 | TRBV7-8 | . | TGTGCCAGCAGCTTTGGGACCGCATGGGAGGGCTACGAGCAGTACTTC | CASSFGTAWEGYEQYF
TRBJ1-1 | TRBD1 | TRBV28 | . | TGTGCCAGCAGCCTACCTCGACAGGGAACTGAAGCTTTCTTT | CASSLPRQGTEAFF
TRBJ2-3 | . | TRBV19 | . | TGTGCCAGTAGACAGGCCCCTGGCGGCACAGATACGCAGTATTTT | CASRQAPGGTDTQYF
TRBJ1-1 | . | TRBV6-5 | . | TGTGCCAGCAGTTACTCGGGAGAGAACACTGAAGCTTTCTTT | CASSYSGENTEAFF
TRBJ2-1 | TRBD2 | TRBV5-4 | . | TGTGCCAGCAGCTTGCGAGGACTAGCGGCGGATGAGCAGTTCTTC | CASSLRGLAADEQFF
TRBJ2-5 | TRBD2 | TRBV5-1 | . | TGCGCCAGCAGCTGGGGAGGGGCGGAAGAGACCCAGTACTTC | CASSWGGAEETQYF
TRBJ2-2 | . | TRBV19 | . | TGTGCCAGCAGGACTCGGCGTGTTGACGGGGAGCTGTTTTTT | CASRTRRVDGELFF
TRBJ2-7 | . | TRBV5-6 | . | TGTGCCAGCAGCGACGGGAACTACGAGCAGTACTTC | CASSDGNYEQYF
TRBJ1-5 | TRBD1 | TRBV28 | few | TGTGCCAGCAGTTTACCGGGACAGGGCAATCAGCCCCAGCATTTT | CASSLPGQGNQPQHF
TRBJ1-2 | TRBD1 | TRBV28 | . | TGTGCCAGCAGTTCCCCCCCGACAGGGTTAGATGGCTACACCTTC | CASSSPPTGLDGYTF
TRBJ2-3 | TRBD2 | TRBV6-1 | few | TGTGCCAGCAGTGAGGAAGCGGGAGGGCCAGATACGCAGTATTTT | CASSEEAGGPDTQYF
TRBJ1-1 | TRBD1 | TRBV27 | . | TGTGCCAGCAGCAACAGGGGGCTCACTGAAGCTTTCTTT | CASSNRGLTEAFF
TRBJ2-2 | . | TRBV5-1 | . | TGCGCCAGCAGCTTACCACAGGCGAGCACCGGGGAGCTGTTTTTT | CASSLPQASTGELFF
TRBJ2-1 | TRBD2 | TRBV5-4 | . | TGTGCCAGCAGCTCCGGACGGGGGGTCTCCTACAATGAGCAGTTCTTC | CASSSGRGVSYNEQFF
TRBJ1-1 | . | TRBV5-5 | . | TGTGCCAGCAGCTTGACCGGGAGGAGGGCCACTGAAGCTTTCTTT | CASSLTGRRATEAFF
TRBJ1-5 | TRBD1 | TRBV4-1 | . | TGCGCCAGCAGCCAGGCAATTACAGGGGGCAGAGGCAATCAGCCCCAGCATTTT | CASSQAITGGRGNQPQHF
TRBJ2-3 | . | TRBV5-1 | . | TGCGCCAGCAGCCCAGGACAGCTAGACACAGATACGCAGTATTTT | CASSPGQLDTDTQYF
TRBJ1-1 | TRBD1 | TRBV19 | . | TGTGCCAGTAGTAGCACAGGGGTACCTAAAGCTTTCTTT | CASSSTGVPKAFF
TRBJ2-7 | TRBD2 | TRBV27 | . | TGTGCCAGCAGTCTTACTAGCGGTAGCTCCTACGAGCAGTACTTC | CASSLTSGSSYEQYF
TRBJ2-7 | TRBD2 | TRBV10-2 | . | TGCGCCAGCAGCTTACTAGCGGGAGATAACTACGAGCAGTACTTC | CASSLLAGDNYEQYF
TRBJ2-5 | . | TRBV4-1 | . | TGCGCCAGCAGGGGCATAGGGAGGGAGACCCAGTACTTC | CASRGIGRETQYF
TRBJ1-1 | TRBD1 | TRBV5-5 | . | TGTGCCAGCAGCCCCTTAGGAGGACAGGGTATCACTGAAGCTTTCTTT | CASSPLGGQGITEAFF
TRBJ2-2 | . | TRBV6-6 | . | TGTGCCAGCAAACCGAGCGGCGCGAACACCGGGGAGCTGTTTTTT | CASKPSGANTGELFF
TRBJ2-3 | . | TRBV4-1 | . | TGCGCCAGCAGCCAAGAAGGAGCGCTACAGTATTTT | CASSQEGALQYF
TRBJ2-3 | . | TRBV27 | . | TGTGCCAGCAGGCAGGGGATAAAGTTGACAGATACGCAGTATTTT | CASRQGIKLTDTQYF